The T cell receptor (beta chain) described here comes from a study of blood T cell repertoires in COVID-19. For the study at large: The United States, Italy and Spain were the sources of the acute and convalescent COVID-19 samples.

The participants were between about 18 and 100 years old and came from 24 US areas. Participants reported their clinical history, and cohort assignment relied on those reports. The recovered donors of Cohort 3 showed two negative PCRs, clearance, or symptom resolution. CDR1 and CDR2 (germline): MDHEN, SYDVKM. The V gene lost 3 bases and the J gene lost 7 bases, with 13 bases spanning the gap. This CDR3 is 14 amino acids long. Assay used: immunoSEQ multiplex PCR; TCRdb lists only in-frame clones, some missing. This sample carries around 300,000 clones, 70% to 90% of them seen once, and the ten largest clones take around 1%.

The rearrangement links TRBV28 to TRBJ1-3; weak D call: TRBD1 (5 bases). The sequence was obtained from a woman aged 25 to 39 who had recovered from COVID-19. Sequencing was done on a sample of PBMCs or T cells enriched from blood (not recorded which). The CDR3 reads CASSLPGLGNTIYF. DNA for the CDR3: TGTGCCAGCAGTTTGCCAGGGCTAGGGAACACCATATATTTT. Full variable domain (remainder filled in from reference TRBV28 and TRBJ1-3): DVKVTQSSRYLVKRTGEKVFLECVQDMDHENMFWYRQDPGLGLRLIYFSYDVKMKEKGDIPEGYSVSREKKERFSLILESASTNQTSMYLCASSLPGLGNTIYFGEGSWLTVV.